The 5 T cell receptor beta chains below were found in one sample sequenced in a study of OX40 agonist ivuxolimab in advanced cancers. Produced via immunoSEQ multiplex PCR; TCRdb's table is partial and in-frame only. The sample includes tens of thousands of clones, 87% seen only once; the top ten take around 1.6%. Source: CD4+ or CD8+ T cells sorted from blood, taken in a trial of the OX40 agonist ivuxolimab. Receptors were obtained from an adult with an advanced solid tumor such as melanoma, head and neck, liver or kidney cancer.

The CDR3, as DNA: TGTGCCAGCAGCTTAAGACAGGGACTCCAAGAGACCCAGTACTTC. Amino acids: CASSLRQGLQETQYF. The chain couples TRBV9 to TRBJ2-5, with a tentative D call TRBD1 (7 bases). This CDR3 has 15 amino acids. Between the trimmed V and J ends, which lost 4 bases and 1 base, there was a span of 14 bases. Germline V lookup: CDR1 SGDLS, CDR2 YYNGEE.

The rearrangement links TRBV7-2 to TRBJ1-4, with D tentatively TRBD1 (5 bases). Looked up from germline, CDR1 is SGHTA and CDR2 is FQGNSA. The CDR3 sequence is 15 residues long. V lost 5 bases to trimming and J lost 3 bases, with 13 bases between them. The CDR3 protein is CASSAVRGANEKLFF. DNA of the CDR3: TGTGCCAGCAGCGCCGTCCGGGGCGCTAATGAAAAACTGTTTTTT. Full variable domain (rest looked up from reference TRBV7-2 and TRBJ1-4): GAGVSQSPSNKVTEKGKDVELRCDPISGHTALYWYRQSLGQGLEFLIYFQGNSAPDKSGLPSDRFSAERTGGSVSTLTIQRTQQEDSAVYLCASSAVRGANEKLFFGSGTQLSVL.

The V gene is TRBV6-5, the J gene TRBJ1-2; maybe TRBD1 (6 bases). Germline V gives CDR1 MNHEY, CDR2 SVGAGI. Trimming pared 6 bases from V and 2 bases from J, leaving 16 bases between. This CDR3 spans 15 amino acids. DNA of the CDR3: TGTGCCAGCAGCTCGCTTGTGGGGGGCAACTATGGCTACACCTTC. This encodes CASSSLVGGNYGYTF.

The J gene is TRBJ2-5, the V gene TRBV30; 9 positions agree with TRBD1. This CDR3 is 13 amino acids long. Germline loops: CDR1 GTSNPN, CDR2 SVGIG (reference sequence). V dropped 4 bases and J dropped 9; count of bases not matched to a gene: 9. CDR3 region: CAWMRDRAMAQYF. DNA for the CDR3: TGTGCCTGGATGAGGGACAGGGCAATGGCCCAGTACTTC.

V usage is TRBV2 and J usage is TRBJ2-3, with 11 bases fitting TRBD2. There are 15 residues in the CDR3. Per the germline V gene, CDR1 is SNHLY and CDR2 is FYNNEI. With 6 bases clipped from V and 4 bases from J, the junction kept 6 bases outside the gene matches. The CDR3 DNA sequence: TGTGCCAGCAGCTTAGCGGGGGGGGGTGCAGATACGCAGTATTTT. This codes for CASSLAGGGADTQYF.